Presented here are 11 T cell receptor beta chains from one specimen sequenced in a study of cytomegalovirus exposure and HLA in healthy donors. Use of 60 Vbeta and 13 Jbeta primers characterized the PCR. The assay was immunoSEQ multiplex PCR, and TCRdb's table has in-frame clones only and misses some. Of about 180,000 clones detected, 65% to 80% appear once; the ten largest clones hold roughly 2.5%. Sequencing was performed on PBMCs. Receptors originate from a woman aged 25 to 39 in good health and CMV-seropositive.

About this clone: The junction shows a germline mismatch at one end, possibly a read error. The chain employs TRBV7-2 and TRBJ2-2; 7 bases align to TRBD1. Germline CDR1 SGHTA, CDR2 FQGNSA. This CDR3 contains 15 residues. As DNA, the CDR3 is TGTGTCAGCAGCTTAGGGGGACAGATCACCGGGGAGCTGTTTTTT. It yields the protein CVSSLGGQITGELFF.

This chain uses TRBV18 with TRBJ1-5, with D possibly matching TRBD1 (6 bases). Germline CDR1 KGHSH, CDR2 LQKENI. This CDR3 has 14 amino acids. V was clipped by 6 bases and J by 4 bases, with 13 bases between them. The CDR3 region is CASSPRQGNQPQHF. In DNA form, the CDR3 reads TGTGCCAGCTCCCCTAGGCAGGGGAATCAGCCCCAGCATTTT. Together with reference TRBV18 and TRBJ1-5, the CDR3 gives the full variable domain: NAGVMQNPRHLVRRRGQEARLRCSPMKGHSHVYWYRQLPEEGLKFMVYLQKENIIDESGMPKERFSAEFPKEGPSILRIQQVVRGDSAAYFCASSPRQGNQPQHFGDGTRLSIL.

V gene TRBV4-3 combines with J gene TRBJ1-2; D is ambiguous. V shed 4 bases and J shed 5 bases, with 20 bases lying between them. Germline V gene data show CDR1 as LGHNA and CDR2 as YSLEER. CDR3 size: 16 residues. Here the CDR3 reads CASSPGVTVGLYGYTF. In DNA form, the CDR3 reads TGCGCCAGCAGCCCCGGGGTCACAGTAGGGTTGTATGGCTACACCTTC.

This rearrangement joins TRBV7-9 to TRBJ2-7, with D possibly TRBD2 on 7 matching bases. V was trimmed by 3 bases and J by 5 bases, leaving 14 bases between them. Germline V CDR1 and CDR2: SEHNR, FQNEAQ (reference sequence). The CDR3 has 14 amino acids. The DNA of the CDR3 is TGTGCCAGCAGCTTCGGGGGGCCGCCTAACGAGCAGTACTTC. Residues: CASSFGGPPNEQYF.

This clone was seen a few times. The V call is TRBV10-2, the J call TRBJ2-7; possible D gene TRBD1, 7 bases. In germline, CDR1 is WSHSY, CDR2 SAAADI. This CDR3 has 14 amino acids. Trimming left V 5 bases short and J 1 base short, with 12 bases between. The CDR3 DNA reads as TGCGCCAGCAGTAACAGGGGACTTTCCTACGAGCAGTACTTC. Translated, it gives CASSNRGLSYEQYF.

This clone was counted a few times. V is TRBV5-1 and J is TRBJ1-3, with D possibly being TRBD1 (5 bases). The V end lost 4 bases, the J end lost 0 bases, and 26 bases lay between the germline ends. This CDR3 is built from 20 residues. In germline, CDR1 is SGHRS, CDR2 YFSETQ. CDR3 protein: CASSPSGGRGREDSGNTIYF. CDR3 DNA: TGCGCCAGCAGCCCCTCAGGTGGGAGGGGCAGGGAAGACTCTGGAAACACCATATATTTT.

The V gene is TRBV7-9, the J gene TRBJ1-2; D is perhaps TRBD1 (5 bases). Trimming took 4 bases from V and 4 from J, leaving 10 bases between them. Germline loops: CDR1 SEHNR, CDR2 FQNEAQ (reference sequence). This CDR3 has 13 amino acids. Here the CDR3 reads CASSSAGGYGYTF. Written as DNA, the CDR3 is TGTGCCAGCAGCTCAGCGGGGGGCTATGGCTACACCTTC.

This clone was seen just once. The rearrangement links TRBV4-2 to TRBJ2-7, with 10 bases lining up with TRBD1. J lost 2 bases, V lost 6 bases, and 1 base had no gene match. Germline V CDR1 and CDR2: LGHNA, YNFKEQ. This CDR3 spans 13 amino acids. CDR3 coding DNA: TGTGCCAGCAGAGGGACAGGGGCCTACGAGCAGTACTTC. Residues: CASRGTGAYEQYF.

This chain connects TRBV10-1 to TRBJ2-5, with TRBD1 matching 10 bases. With V trimmed by 5 bases and J by 5 bases, 8 bases remained unmatched. Germline V CDR1 and CDR2: WNHNN, SYGVQD (reference sequence). This CDR3 is 15 amino acids long. The CDR3 reads CASSPGQGRWETQYF. CDR3 DNA sequence: TGCGCCAGCAGTCCGGGACAGGGGAGGTGGGAGACCCAGTACTTC.

This sequence joins TRBV10-2 and TRBJ1-5; perhaps TRBD1 as D (6 bases). Germline V lookup: CDR1 WSHSY, CDR2 SAAADI. The CDR3 totals 15 residues. Trimming removed 8 bases from V and 0 bases from J, with 14 bases in between. This CDR3 reads CASGQRLYSNQPQHF. CDR3 nucleotide sequence: TGCGCCAGCGGACAGCGACTTTATAGCAATCAGCCCCAGCATTTT.

The chain uses TRBV19 and TRBJ2-7; the D gene is possibly TRBD2 (6 bases). The CDR3 is 15 residues long. V was shortened by 2 bases and J by 1 base, with 12 bases between the two germline ends. From germline, CDR1 is LNHDA and CDR2 SQIVND (reference sequence). The CDR3 loop is CASSILGDFSYEQYF. The CDR3 coding sequence is TGTGCCAGTAGTATATTGGGGGACTTTTCCTACGAGCAGTACTTC.